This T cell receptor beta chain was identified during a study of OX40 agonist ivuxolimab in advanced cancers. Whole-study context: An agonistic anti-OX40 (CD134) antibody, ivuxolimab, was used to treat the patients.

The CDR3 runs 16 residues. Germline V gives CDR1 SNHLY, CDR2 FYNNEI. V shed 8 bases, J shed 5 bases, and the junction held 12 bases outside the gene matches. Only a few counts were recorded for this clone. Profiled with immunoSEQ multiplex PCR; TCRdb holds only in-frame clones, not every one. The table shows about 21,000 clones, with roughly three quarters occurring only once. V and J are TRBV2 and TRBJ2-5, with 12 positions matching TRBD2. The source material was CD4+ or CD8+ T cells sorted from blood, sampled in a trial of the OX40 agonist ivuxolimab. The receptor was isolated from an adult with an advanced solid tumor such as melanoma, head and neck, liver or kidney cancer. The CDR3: CASGPGLAGKGETQYF. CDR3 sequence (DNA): TGTGCCAGCGGACCGGGACTAGCGGGCAAGGGGGAGACCCAGTACTTC.